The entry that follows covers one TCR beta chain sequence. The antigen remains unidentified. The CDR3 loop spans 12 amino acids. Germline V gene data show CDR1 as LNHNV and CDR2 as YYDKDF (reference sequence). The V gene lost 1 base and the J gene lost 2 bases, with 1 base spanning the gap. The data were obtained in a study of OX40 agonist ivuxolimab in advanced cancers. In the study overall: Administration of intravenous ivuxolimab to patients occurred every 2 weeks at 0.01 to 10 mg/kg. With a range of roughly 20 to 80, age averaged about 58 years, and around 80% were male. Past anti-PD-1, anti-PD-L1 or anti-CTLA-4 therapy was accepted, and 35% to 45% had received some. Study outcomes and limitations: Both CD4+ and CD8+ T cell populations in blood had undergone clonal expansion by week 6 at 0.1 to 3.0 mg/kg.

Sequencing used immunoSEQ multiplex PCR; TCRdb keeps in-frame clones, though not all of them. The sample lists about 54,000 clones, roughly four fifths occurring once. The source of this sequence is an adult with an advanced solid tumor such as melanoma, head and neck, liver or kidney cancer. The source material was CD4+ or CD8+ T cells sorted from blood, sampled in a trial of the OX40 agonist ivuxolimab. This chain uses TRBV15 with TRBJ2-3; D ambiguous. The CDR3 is CATSRVTDTQYF. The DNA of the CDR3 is TGTGCCACCAGCAGAGTCACAGATACGCAGTATTTT.